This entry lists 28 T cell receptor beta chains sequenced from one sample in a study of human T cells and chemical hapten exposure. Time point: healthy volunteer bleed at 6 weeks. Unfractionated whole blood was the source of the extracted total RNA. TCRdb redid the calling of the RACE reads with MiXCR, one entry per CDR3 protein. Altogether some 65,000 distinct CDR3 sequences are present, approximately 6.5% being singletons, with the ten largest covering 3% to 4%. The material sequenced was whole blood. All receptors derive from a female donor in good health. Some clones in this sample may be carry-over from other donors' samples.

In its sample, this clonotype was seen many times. DNA for the CDR3: TGCGCCAGCAGCCAAGGTAGCGGGGCTAGCACAGATACGCAGTATTTT. Protein: CASSQGSGASTDTQYF. This rearrangement joins TRBV4-1 to TRBJ2-3, with 8 positions matching TRBD2. J was trimmed by 0 bases and V by 1 base; bases with no gene match: 3. The CDR3 loop spans 16 amino acids. Looked up from germline, CDR1 is MGHRA and CDR2 is YSYEKL.

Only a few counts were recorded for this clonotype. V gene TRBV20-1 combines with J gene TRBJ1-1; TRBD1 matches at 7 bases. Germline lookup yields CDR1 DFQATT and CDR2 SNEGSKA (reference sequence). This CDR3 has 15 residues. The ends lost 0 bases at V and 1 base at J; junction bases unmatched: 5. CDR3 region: CSARDPRGTNTEAFF. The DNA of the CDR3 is TGCAGTGCTAGAGATCCCAGGGGGACGAACACTGAAGCTTTCTTT.

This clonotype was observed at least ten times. The CDR3 reads CASTWTGRDSTDTQYF. CDR3 nucleotides: TGTGCCAGCACTTGGACAGGGAGGGATAGCACAGATACGCAGTATTTT. This chain connects TRBV2 to TRBJ2-3; weak D call: TRBD1 (8 bases). Trimming took 7 bases from V and 0 from J, leaving 17 bases between them. The V gene's germline CDR1 is SNHLY and CDR2 FYNNEI. The CDR3 totals 16 residues.

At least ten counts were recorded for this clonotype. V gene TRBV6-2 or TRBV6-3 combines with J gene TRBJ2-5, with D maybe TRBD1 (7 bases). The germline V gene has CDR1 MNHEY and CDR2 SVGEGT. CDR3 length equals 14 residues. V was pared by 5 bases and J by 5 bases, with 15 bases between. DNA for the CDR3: TGTGCCAGCAGTGACCAGGGGGGCGGCGAGACCCAGTACTTC. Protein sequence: CASSDQGGGETQYF.

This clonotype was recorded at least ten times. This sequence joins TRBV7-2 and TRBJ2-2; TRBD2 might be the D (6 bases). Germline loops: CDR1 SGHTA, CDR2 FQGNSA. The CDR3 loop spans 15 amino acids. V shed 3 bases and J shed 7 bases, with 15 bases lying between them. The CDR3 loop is CASSFSGLLGGELFF. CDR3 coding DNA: TGTGCCAGCAGCTTCTCGGGACTGTTAGGCGGGGAGCTGTTTTTT.

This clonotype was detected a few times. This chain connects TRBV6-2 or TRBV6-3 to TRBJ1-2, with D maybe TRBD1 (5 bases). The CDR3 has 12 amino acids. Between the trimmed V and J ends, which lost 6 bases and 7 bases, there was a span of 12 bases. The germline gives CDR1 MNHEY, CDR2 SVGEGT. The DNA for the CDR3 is TGTGCCAGCAGCCCACAGGTTTCTGGCTACACCTTC. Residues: CASSPQVSGYTF.

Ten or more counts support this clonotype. The CDR3 reads CASSETASGANVLTF. The CDR3 nucleotides read TGTGCCAGCAGTGAAACGGCTTCTGGGGCCAACGTCCTGACTTTC. V gene TRBV6-1 combines with J gene TRBJ2-6; D gene unclear. Germline assignment: CDR1 MNHNS and CDR2 SASEGT. This CDR3 region has 15 residues. V was trimmed by 2 bases and J by 1 base, leaving 6 bases between them.

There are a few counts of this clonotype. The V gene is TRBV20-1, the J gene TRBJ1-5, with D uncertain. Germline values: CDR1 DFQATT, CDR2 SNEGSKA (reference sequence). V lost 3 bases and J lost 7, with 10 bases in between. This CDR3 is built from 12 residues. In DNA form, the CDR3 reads TGCAGTGCTAGTGAAGTGGGGCAGCCCCAGCATTTT. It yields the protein CSASEVGQPQHF.

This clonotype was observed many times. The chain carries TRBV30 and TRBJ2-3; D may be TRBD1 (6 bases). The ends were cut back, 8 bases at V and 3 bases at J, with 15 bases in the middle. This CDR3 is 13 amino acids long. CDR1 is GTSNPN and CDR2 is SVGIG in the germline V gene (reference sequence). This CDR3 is CAGKGDPTDTQYF. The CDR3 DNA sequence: TGTGCCGGCAAGGGGGATCCGACAGATACGCAGTATTTT.

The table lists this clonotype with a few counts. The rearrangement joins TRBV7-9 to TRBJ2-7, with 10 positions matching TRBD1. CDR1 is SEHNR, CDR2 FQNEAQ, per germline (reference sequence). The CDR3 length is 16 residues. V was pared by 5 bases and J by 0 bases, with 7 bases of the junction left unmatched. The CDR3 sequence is CASSRTGTGVSYEQYF. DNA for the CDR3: TGTGCCAGCAGCAGGACCGGGACAGGGGTCTCCTACGAGCAGTACTTC.

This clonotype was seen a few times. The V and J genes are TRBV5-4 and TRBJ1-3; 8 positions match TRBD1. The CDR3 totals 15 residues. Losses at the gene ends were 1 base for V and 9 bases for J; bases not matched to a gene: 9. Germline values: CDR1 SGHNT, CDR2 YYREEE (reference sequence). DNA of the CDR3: TGTGCCAGCAGCTTGACAGGGGGGATCAGTGGCACCATATATTTT. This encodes CASSLTGGISGTIYF.

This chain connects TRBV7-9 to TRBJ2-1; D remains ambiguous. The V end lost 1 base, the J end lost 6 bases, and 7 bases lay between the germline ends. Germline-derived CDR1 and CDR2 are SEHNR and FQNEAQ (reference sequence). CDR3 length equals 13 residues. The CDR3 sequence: CASSLDLSNEQFF. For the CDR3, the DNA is TGTGCCAGCAGCTTAGATTTGAGCAATGAGCAGTTCTTC.

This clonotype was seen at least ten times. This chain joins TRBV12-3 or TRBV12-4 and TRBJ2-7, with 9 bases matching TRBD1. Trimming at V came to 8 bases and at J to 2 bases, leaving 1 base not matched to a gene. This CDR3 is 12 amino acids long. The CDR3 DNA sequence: TGTGCCAGCCGGGACAGGGCCTACGAGCAGTACTTC. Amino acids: CASRDRAYEQYF.

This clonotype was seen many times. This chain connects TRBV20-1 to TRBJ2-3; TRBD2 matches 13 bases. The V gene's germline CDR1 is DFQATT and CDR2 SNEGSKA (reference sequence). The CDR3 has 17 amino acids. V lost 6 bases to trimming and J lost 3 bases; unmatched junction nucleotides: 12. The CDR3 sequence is CSAWTSGGAKGTDTQYF. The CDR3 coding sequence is TGCAGTGCGTGGACTAGCGGGGGAGCCAAGGGGACAGATACGCAGTATTTT.

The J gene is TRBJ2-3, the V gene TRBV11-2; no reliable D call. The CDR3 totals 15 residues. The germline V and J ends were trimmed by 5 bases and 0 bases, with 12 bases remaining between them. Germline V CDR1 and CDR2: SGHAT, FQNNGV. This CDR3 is CASSLKYSSTDTQYF. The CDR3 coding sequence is TGTGCCAGCAGCCTAAAGTACTCCAGCACAGATACGCAGTATTTT.

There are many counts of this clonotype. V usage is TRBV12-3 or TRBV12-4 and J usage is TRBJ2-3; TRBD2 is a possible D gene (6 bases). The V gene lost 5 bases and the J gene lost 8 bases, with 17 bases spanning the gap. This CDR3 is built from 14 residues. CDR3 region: CASSILFRESTQYF. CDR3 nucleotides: TGTGCCAGCAGTATCCTCTTTCGGGAGAGTACGCAGTATTTT.

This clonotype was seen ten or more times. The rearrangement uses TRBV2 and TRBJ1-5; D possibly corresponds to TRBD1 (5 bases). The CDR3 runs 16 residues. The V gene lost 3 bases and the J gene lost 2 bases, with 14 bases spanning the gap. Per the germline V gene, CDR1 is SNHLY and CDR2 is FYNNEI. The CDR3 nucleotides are TGTGCCAGCAGTGACGGTCAGGGATACGGCAATCAGCCCCAGCATTTT. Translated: CASSDGQGYGNQPQHF.

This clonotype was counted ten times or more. CDR3 region: CSVDGGLNTEAFF. CDR3 nucleotide sequence: TGCAGCGTTGATGGGGGTCTGAACACTGAAGCTTTCTTT. The chain has TRBV29-1 and TRBJ1-1, with D maybe TRBD1 (5 bases). Germline V gene data show CDR1 as SQVTM and CDR2 as ANQGSEA. Deletions cut 3 bases from V and 0 bases from J, with 8 bases between. The CDR3 has 13 residues.

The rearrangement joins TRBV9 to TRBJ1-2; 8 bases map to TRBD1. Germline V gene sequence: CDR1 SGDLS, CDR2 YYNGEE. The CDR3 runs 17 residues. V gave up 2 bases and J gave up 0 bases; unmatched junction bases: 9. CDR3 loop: CASSVGGGQASNYGYTF. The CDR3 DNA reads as TGTGCCAGCAGCGTGGGGGGGGGACAGGCTTCTAACTATGGCTACACCTTC.

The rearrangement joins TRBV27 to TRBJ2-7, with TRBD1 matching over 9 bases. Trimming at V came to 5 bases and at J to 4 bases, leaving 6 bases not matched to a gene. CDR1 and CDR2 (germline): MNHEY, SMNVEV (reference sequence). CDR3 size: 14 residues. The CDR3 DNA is TGTGCCAGCAGTCTTACCGGGACAGGGTACGAGCAGTACTTC. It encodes CASSLTGTGYEQYF.

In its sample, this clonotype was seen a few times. The CDR3: CASSLAGAGTEAFF. Written as DNA, the CDR3 is TGTGCCAGCAGTTTGGCGGGGGCAGGGACTGAAGCTTTCTTT. The genes are TRBV12-3 or TRBV12-4 and TRBJ1-1, with D tentatively TRBD1 (6 bases). The V gene lost 3 bases and the J gene lost 5 bases, with 13 bases spanning the gap. This CDR3 contains 14 residues.

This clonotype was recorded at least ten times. CDR3 DNA sequence: TGTGCCATCAGTGAACCCCACACAGATACGCAGTATTTT. This encodes CAISEPHTDTQYF. The genes are TRBV10-3 and TRBJ2-3; D unresolved. Per germline, CDR1 ENHRY and CDR2 SYGVKD. The CDR3 has 13 amino acids. V was cut by 3 bases and J by 2 bases, with 6 bases left in between.

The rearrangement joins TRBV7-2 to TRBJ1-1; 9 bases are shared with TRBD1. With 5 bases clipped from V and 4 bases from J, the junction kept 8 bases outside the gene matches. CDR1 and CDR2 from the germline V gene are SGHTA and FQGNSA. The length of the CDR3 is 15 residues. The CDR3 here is CASSRRQGEGTEAFF. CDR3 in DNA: TGTGCCAGCAGCCGGAGACAGGGGGAGGGCACTGAAGCTTTCTTT. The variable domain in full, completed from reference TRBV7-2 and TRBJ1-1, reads GAGVSQSPSNKVTEKGKDVELRCDPISGHTALYWYRQSLGQGLEFLIYFQGNSAPDKSGLPSDRFSAERTGGSVSTLTIQRTQQEDSAVYLCASSRRQGEGTEAFFGQGTRLTVV.

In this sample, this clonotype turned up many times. CDR3 loop: CASSPVAGGSYEQYF. DNA of the CDR3: TGCGCCAGCAGCCCGGTAGCGGGAGGCTCCTACGAGCAGTACTTC. The chain recombines TRBV5-1 with TRBJ2-7, with 10 bases matching TRBD2. Trimming removed 4 bases from V and 0 bases from J; junction bases left unmatched: 4. CDR1 and CDR2 from the germline V gene are SGHRS and YFSETQ. The CDR3 sequence is 15 residues long. The full variable domain, with the rest looked up from reference TRBV5-1 and TRBJ2-7, is KAGVTQTPRYLIKTRGQQVTLSCSPISGHRSVSWYQQTPGQGLQFLFEYFSETQRNKGNFPGRFSGRQFSNSRSEMNVSTLELGDSALYLCASSPVAGGSYEQYFGPGTRLTVT.

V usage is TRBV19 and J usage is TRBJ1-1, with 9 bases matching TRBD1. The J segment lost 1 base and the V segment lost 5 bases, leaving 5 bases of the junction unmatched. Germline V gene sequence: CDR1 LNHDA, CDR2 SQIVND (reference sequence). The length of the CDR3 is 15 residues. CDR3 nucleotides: TGTGCCAGTAGTTTGGGACAGGGAGAGAACACTGAAGCTTTCTTT. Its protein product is CASSLGQGENTEAFF.

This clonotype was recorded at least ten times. This CDR3 is CASGTSDNNEQFF. CDR3 nucleotides: TGTGCCAGCGGGACTAGCGACAACAATGAGCAGTTCTTC. The chain recombines TRBV12-3 or TRBV12-4 with TRBJ2-1; 10 bases line up with TRBD2. The CDR3 has 13 amino acids. V lost 8 bases to trimming and J lost 5 bases; unmatched junction nucleotides: 3.

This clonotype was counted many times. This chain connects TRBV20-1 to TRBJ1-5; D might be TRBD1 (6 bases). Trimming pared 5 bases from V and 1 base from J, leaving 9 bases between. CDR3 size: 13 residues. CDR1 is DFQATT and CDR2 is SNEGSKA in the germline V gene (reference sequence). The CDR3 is CSAWTASNQPQHF. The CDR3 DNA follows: TGCAGTGCTTGGACAGCCAGCAATCAGCCCCAGCATTTT.

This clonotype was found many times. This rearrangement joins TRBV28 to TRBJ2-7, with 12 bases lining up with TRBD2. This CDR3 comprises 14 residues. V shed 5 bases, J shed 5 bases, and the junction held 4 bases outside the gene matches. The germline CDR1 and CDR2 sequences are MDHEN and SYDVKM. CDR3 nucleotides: TGTGCCAGCAGTGGGGGGACTAGCGGGCACGAGCAGTACTTC. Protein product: CASSGGTSGHEQYF.